This is a list of T cell receptor beta chains from one sample in a study of blood T cell repertoires in COVID-19. Clones were sequenced by immunoSEQ multiplex PCR, and TCRdb holds only the in-frame ones, with some missing. The repertoire holds around 100,000 clones, with around nine tenths as singletons. Sequencing was done on a sample of peripheral blood. The receptors were gathered from a man between 35 and 55 years old with acute or convalescent COVID-19. Both conserved end residues are part of each CDR3. A D gene is named only where the DNA matches it firmly. Size values are once, few and many counts, or a class for expanded clones, and some rows have none.

D gene	clone size	J gene	V gene	CDR3 protein	CDR3 DNA
TRBD2	few	TRBJ2-1	TRBV9	CASSVADSGLYNEQFF	TGTGCCAGCAGCGTAGCTGATAGCGGGTTGTACAATGAGCAGTTCTTC
.	.	TRBJ2-7	TRBV12-3/TRBV12-4	CASSFLSQYEQYF	TGTGCCAGCAGTTTTTTATCCCAGTACGAGCAGTACTTC
TRBD1	once	TRBJ1-1	TRBV19	CASSIRTGSTEAFF	TGTGCCAGTAGTATCCGGACAGGGAGCACTGAAGCTTTCTTT
.	.	TRBJ1-5	TRBV5-1	CASSLDSSNQPQHF	TGCGCCAGCAGCTTGGACAGTAGCAATCAGCCCCAGCATTTT
.	few	TRBJ1-4	TRBV5-1	CASSFSGPPDELFF	TGCGCCAGCAGCTTTTCAGGGCCCCCCGATGAACTGTTTTTT
TRBD1	.	TRBJ2-7	TRBV18	CASSPKAGGTYEQYF	TGTGCCAGCTCACCAAAGGCAGGGGGCACCTACGAGCAGTACTTC
TRBD1	.	TRBJ1-1	TRBV5-1	CASSLTGDTEAFF	TGCGCCAGCAGCCTAACAGGGGATACTGAAGCTTTCTTT
TRBD1	.	TRBJ2-1	TRBV6-5	CATRTGGSNEQFF	TGTGCCACACGGACAGGGGGGAGCAATGAGCAGTTCTTC
TRBD2	.	TRBJ2-5	TRBV19	CASSILAATQETQYF	TGTGCCAGTAGTATACTAGCGGCGACCCAAGAGACCCAGTACTTC
.	.	TRBJ1-1	TRBV3-1/TRBV3-2	CASSLPSGGEAFF	TGTGCCAGCAGCCTCCCCAGTGGAGGTGAAGCTTTCTTT
TRBD1	.	TRBJ2-2	TRBV9	CASSAGTGGTGELFF	TGTGCCAGCAGCGCCGGGACAGGGGGCACCGGGGAGCTGTTTTTT
.	.	TRBJ1-5	TRBV5-8	CASSLGQNSNQPQHF	TGTGCCAGCAGCTTGGGGCAAAATAGCAATCAGCCCCAGCATTTT
TRBD2	.	TRBJ2-3	TRBV7-2	CASSPTTSGGGVDTQYF	TGTGCCAGCAGTCCTACGACTAGCGGGGGTGGTGTGGATACGCAGTATTTT
.	.	TRBJ1-5	TRBV6-6	CASSPDSQPQHF	TGTGCCAGCAGCCCGGACTCACAGCCCCAGCATTTT
TRBD1	.	TRBJ2-5	TRBV5-4	CASSPGTGMFQETQYF	TGTGCCAGCAGCCCCGGGACAGGGATGTTCCAAGAGACCCAGTACTTC
.	.	TRBJ1-2	TRBV27	CASTSAEGRYGYTF	TGTGCCAGCACCTCGGCGGAGGGAAGATATGGCTACACCTTC
.	.	TRBJ2-1	TRBV18	CASSPGSNEQFF	TGTGCCAGCTCACCAGGCAGCAATGAGCAGTTCTTC
.	.	TRBJ1-4	TRBV19	CASSISGGGEKLFF	TGTGCCAGTAGTATCTCCGGCGGGGGCGAAAAACTGTTTTTT
TRBD1	.	TRBJ1-2	TRBV13	CASVGRGRFGYTF	TGTGCCAGCGTCGGCAGGGGGCGATTTGGCTACACCTTC
TRBD1	once	TRBJ1-5	TRBV7-2	CASSSGQGAREEPQHF	TGTGCCAGCAGCTCGGGACAGGGGGCGAGGGAAGAGCCCCAGCATTTT
TRBD1	.	TRBJ1-6	TRBV5-1	CASSYRTGDSPLHF	TGCGCCAGCAGCTACAGGACAGGGGATTCACCCCTCCACTTT
.	.	TRBJ2-7	TRBV15	CATSRERKSYEQYF	TGTGCCACCAGCAGGGAGCGGAAATCCTACGAGCAGTACTTC
TRBD1	.	TRBJ2-3	TRBV11-3	CASSLGQGATDTQYF	TGTGCCAGCAGCTTAGGACAGGGGGCAACAGATACGCAGTATTTT
TRBD1	.	TRBJ1-4	TRBV30	CAWSLRTGGTNEKLFF	TGTGCCTGGAGTTTACGGACAGGGGGGACTAATGAAAAACTGTTTTTT
TRBD1	once	TRBJ1-2	TRBV5-6	CASSPPGQGLGYTF	TGTGCCAGCAGCCCTCCGGGACAGGGCCTTGGCTACACCTTC
.	.	TRBJ1-2	TRBV7-2	CASSLVSDGTRDGYTF	TGTGCCAGCAGCTTAGTCTCTGATGGGACAAGAGACGGCTACACCTTC
.	.	TRBJ2-1	TRBV6-6	CASSSETSGLNEQFF	TGTGCCAGCAGTTCTGAGACATCAGGTCTCAATGAGCAGTTCTTC
.	.	TRBJ2-2	TRBV7-9	CASFPDLGTGELFF	TGTGCCAGCTTCCCGGACTTAGGAACCGGGGAGCTGTTTTTT
TRBD2	.	TRBJ2-2	TRBV3-1/TRBV3-2	CASSQESGRAPGELFF	TGTGCCAGCAGCCAAGAATCCGGGAGGGCCCCCGGGGAGCTGTTTTTT
.	few	TRBJ1-5	TRBV3-1/TRBV3-2	CASRGPGNQPQHF	TGTGCCAGCAGGGGGCCGGGCAATCAGCCCCAGCATTTT
.	.	TRBJ1-1	TRBV7-2	CASSLRGGSYTEAFF	TGTGCCAGCAGCTTAAGGGGCGGTTCCTACACTGAAGCTTTCTTT
TRBD1	.	TRBJ1-5	TRBV30	CAWSEGQGVQPQHF	TGTGCCTGGAGTGAGGGACAGGGGGTTCAGCCCCAGCATTTT
TRBD2	.	TRBJ2-7	TRBV10-1	CASSELSGSSYEQYF	TGCGCCAGCAGTGAGTTAAGCGGGAGTTCCTACGAGCAGTACTTC
TRBD1	once	TRBJ1-1	TRBV5-1	CASSSAQGDTEAFF	TGCGCCAGCAGCTCTGCCCAGGGGGACACTGAAGCTTTCTTT
TRBD1	.	TRBJ1-2	TRBV6-5	CASTLGQGYGYTF	TGTGCCAGCACTTTGGGACAGGGCTATGGCTACACCTTC
.	.	TRBJ2-7	TRBV6-6	CASSYYGSLYEQYF	TGTGCCAGCAGTTACTACGGGAGCTTGTACGAGCAGTACTTC
.	.	TRBJ2-6	TRBV30	CAWSVLGTGANVLTF	TGTGCCTGGAGTGTACTCGGGACTGGGGCCAACGTCCTGACTTTC
TRBD2	.	TRBJ2-3	TRBV5-6	CASSFGGGATDTQYF	TGTGCCAGCAGCTTTGGCGGGGGGGCCACAGATACGCAGTATTTT
TRBD1	.	TRBJ2-7	TRBV12-5	CASGLAGGVGLASYEQYF	TGTGCTAGTGGTTTGGCAGGGGGCGTAGGGTTGGCGTCCTACGAGCAGTACTTC
.	.	TRBJ1-5	TRBV19	CAASLAAGANQPQHF	TGTGCAGCTTCTTTGGCGGCTGGGGCCAATCAGCCCCAGCATTTT
TRBD1	.	TRBJ2-2	TRBV19	CASSTPARTGGELFF	TGTGCCAGTAGTACACCCGCGAGGACAGGCGGGGAGCTGTTTTTT
.	.	TRBJ1-1	TRBV6-4	CASSVDSRHTEAFF	TGTGCCAGCAGTGTGGACAGTCGGCACACTGAAGCTTTCTTT
.	once	TRBJ2-5	TRBV11-3	CASSLGRQETQYF	TGTGCCAGCAGCTTGGGCAGGCAAGAGACCCAGTACTTC
.	.	TRBJ1-4	TRBV7-9	CASSPRGLGEKLFF	TGTGCCAGCAGCCCTCGGGGACTGGGTGAAAAACTGTTTTTT
.	.	TRBJ2-3	TRBV28	CASSSRRFTDTQYF	TGTGCCAGCAGTTCTAGGAGATTCACAGATACGCAGTATTTT
.	.	TRBJ1-5	TRBV5-5	CASSLFGGPQPQHF	TGTGCCAGCAGCTTGTTCGGGGGTCCTCAGCCCCAGCATTTT
TRBD1	once	TRBJ1-2	TRBV27	CASSPWTGGKVNGYTF	TGTGCCAGCAGTCCTTGGACAGGGGGAAAAGTAAATGGCTACACCTTC
.	.	TRBJ1-1	TRBV12-5	CASAHGRTEAFF	TGTGCTAGTGCCCACGGGAGGACTGAAGCTTTCTTT
TRBD1	once	TRBJ2-1	TRBV15	CATSRDRVNEQFF	TGTGCCACCAGCAGGGACAGGGTTAATGAGCAGTTCTTC
.	.	TRBJ2-7	TRBV30	CAWSGSGELGYEQYF	TGTGCCTGGAGTGGTTCGGGAGAGCTCGGCTACGAGCAGTACTTC
.	.	TRBJ1-1	TRBV27	CASSLSTWGRTEAFF	TGTGCCAGCAGTTTATCGACGTGGGGGCGGACTGAAGCTTTCTTT
.	.	TRBJ2-7	TRBV5-4	CASSLAWGSSYEQYF	TGTGCCAGCAGCTTGGCTTGGGGCAGCTCCTACGAGCAGTACTTC
TRBD1	.	TRBJ1-2	TRBV27	CASSSRDRELVSEGYTF	TGTGCCAGCAGTAGCCGGGACAGGGAATTGGTATCGGAGGGCTACACCTTC
.	.	TRBJ2-7	TRBV5-1	CASSTLGTQSNEQYF	TGCGCCAGCAGCACCCTCGGGACTCAAAGCAACGAGCAGTACTTC
.	.	TRBJ1-6	TRBV5-1	CASSPGAGKDNSPLHF	TGCGCCAGCAGCCCCGGCGCAGGGAAGGATAATTCACCCCTCCACTTT